This T cell receptor (beta chain) was captured by sequencing in a study of T cells in Graves' hyperthyroidism and ophthalmopathy. For the study at large: Before treatment of any kind, peripheral blood was taken at initial diagnosis.

General observations from the study: Among clonotypes expanded in thyroid above 0.001, most were also found in blood. Patients with ophthalmopathy were separated from those with stable hyperthyroidism by a 13 V-J model.

This CDR3 region has 14 residues. Germline V lookup: CDR1 SGDLS, CDR2 YYNGEE. V was cut by 0 bases and J by 2 bases, with 9 bases left in between. At least 3 on the Clinical Activity Score was recorded for ophthalmopathy patients, who also had NOSPECS grade at least 4 and duration under 3 months. What was amplified from RNA transcripts were TCR beta CDR3 regions. RT-PCR in the first round (using the HTBI primer set) targeted the TCR CDR3. MiXCR, applied by TCRdb to the multiplex PCR reads, yields one record per CDR3 protein. The sample carries about half a million distinct CDR3 sequences, roughly 22% recorded once. Details on this clonotype: What it binds is not known.

This rearrangement joins TRBV9 to TRBJ2-7; D is ambiguous. This receptor was identified in a woman between 65 and 79 years old with Graves' ophthalmopathy. Specimen: blood. In DNA form, the CDR3 reads TGTGCCAGCAGCGTAGAAGGAACACCCTACGAGCAGTACTTC. Its translation is CASSVEGTPYEQYF.